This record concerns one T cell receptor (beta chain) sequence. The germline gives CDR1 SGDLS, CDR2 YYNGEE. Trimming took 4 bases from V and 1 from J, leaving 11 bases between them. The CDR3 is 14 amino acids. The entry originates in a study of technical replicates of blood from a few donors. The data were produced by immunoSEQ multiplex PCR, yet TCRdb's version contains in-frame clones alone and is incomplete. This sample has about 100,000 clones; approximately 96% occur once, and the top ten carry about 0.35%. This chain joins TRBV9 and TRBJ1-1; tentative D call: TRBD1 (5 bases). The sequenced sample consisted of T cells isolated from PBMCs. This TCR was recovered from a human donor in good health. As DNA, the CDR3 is TGTGCCAGCAGCTCTGGACAAAAGAACACTGAAGCTTTCTTT. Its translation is CASSSGQKNTEAFF.